This T cell receptor (beta chain) emerged from a study of neoadjuvant anti-PD-1 for oral cavity cancer. This clone has only one observation. Produced via immunoSEQ multiplex PCR; TCRdb's table is partial and in-frame only. There are around 62,000 clones in the sample; 65% to 85% occur only once, and just over 2.5% lies in the top ten. Patients were newly diagnosed with stage II-IVA oral cavity squamous cell carcinoma without prior systemic or radiation treatment. The starting material was PBMCs, obtained before nivolumab (anti-PD-1) treatment. This TCR was sampled from a person aged 40 to 85 with oral cavity squamous cell carcinoma.

The CDR3 sequence is CASSPSRHNTGELFF. The DNA of the CDR3 is TGTGCCAGCTCACCATCACGGCATAACACCGGGGAGCTGTTTTTT. The chain employs TRBV18 and TRBJ2-2; no reliable D call. The CDR3 totals 15 residues. Germline V gene data show CDR1 as KGHSH and CDR2 as LQKENI. Deletions cut 2 bases from V and 2 bases from J, with 9 bases between.